This T cell receptor beta chain was documented in a study of CD8 T cells in Susac syndrome. Sequencing targeted TCR beta in blood CD8+ and CD4+ T cells. Negative isolation was used for CD8+ and CD4+ T cells and FACS enrichment for TEMRA cells. The J segment lost 10 bases and the V segment lost 5 bases, leaving 6 bases of the junction unmatched. The CDR3 contains 14 residues. The germline gives CDR1 MNHEY, CDR2 SVGAGI. A quantity of roughly 0.5 to 1 ug RNA underwent reverse transcription using random hexamers. TCRdb fed the immunoSEQ multiplex PCR reads into MiXCR, producing one record per CDR3 protein. Of some 260,000 distinct CDR3 sequences in the sample, about 88% are singletons; the top ten hold 0.11%.

Input material: CD8+ T cells from PBMCs. The J gene is TRBJ2-1, the V gene TRBV6-5; 12 nucleotides line up with TRBD2. This sequence originates from a human donor with multiple sclerosis. CDR3 nucleotide sequence: TGTGCCAGCAGTACTCTAGCGGGAGGGCCCGAGCAGTTCTTC. Its translation: CASSTLAGGPEQFF.